This T cell receptor beta chain was retrieved from a study of T cells in Graves' hyperthyroidism and ophthalmopathy. This clonotype turned up a few times. Its antigen remains unidentified. Study-level findings and limits: Most clonotypes expanded in thyroid above 0.001 were likewise present in blood.

RNA transcripts were the template for amplifying TCR beta CDR3 regions. When the TCR CDR3 underwent first-round RT-PCR, the HTBI primer set was used. Each CDR3 protein is one row after TCRdb ran MiXCR on the multiplex PCR reads. The table includes 560,000 or so distinct CDR3 sequences, roughly 46% detected once. Trimming stripped 4 bases from V and 4 bases from J, with 15 bases between. Germline loops: CDR1 SGDLS, CDR2 YYNGEE. The CDR3 covers 14 residues. The sample was peripheral blood or thyroid tissue (not recorded which). The origin of this receptor is a woman in her late teens or twenties with Graves' hyperthyroidism. V is TRBV9 and J is TRBJ2-7; perhaps TRBD1 as D (6 bases). Here the CDR3 DNA reads TGTGCCAGCAGCAAACAGGGATTAGGGTACGAGCAGTACTTC. Protein product: CASSKQGLGYEQYF.